Listed below are T cell receptor beta chains from one sample, sequenced in a study of control samples from healthy donors and cancer patients. Only in-frame clones appear in the TCRdb table, and some are missing; sequencing was by immunoSEQ multiplex PCR. The sample shows roughly 130,000 clones, approximately 89% of them seen only once. What was sequenced was blood. Source of these receptors: a man aged 18 to 30 in good health. The CDR3 runs from the conserved cysteine through the conserved F or W. Fields, in order: V gene, D gene, clone size, J gene, CDR3 DNA, CDR3 protein. D genes are given only for firm matches. Size is omitted from some rows. Given values are once, few, many or a class for expanded clones.

v_gene: TRBV6-1
d_gene: -
abundance: -
j_gene: TRBJ2-6
CDR3nt: TGTGCCAGCAGTGAAACAGGTTTCTCTGGGGCCAACGTCCTGACTTTC
CDR3aa: CASSETGFSGANVLTF

v_gene: TRBV19
d_gene: -
abundance: few
j_gene: TRBJ2-1
CDR3nt: TGTGCCAGTGACCTGACAGGCGGTAGTGAGCAGTTCTTC
CDR3aa: CASDLTGGSEQFF

v_gene: TRBV5-1
d_gene: -
abundance: -
j_gene: TRBJ1-6
CDR3nt: TGCGCCAGCAGCTTAGGGACCCTAGATTCACCCCTCCACTTT
CDR3aa: CASSLGTLDSPLHF

v_gene: TRBV7-9
d_gene: TRBD1
abundance: -
j_gene: TRBJ2-2
CDR3nt: TGTGCCAGCAGCTACCCGGGACAGGAAAACACCGGGGAGCTGTTTTTT
CDR3aa: CASSYPGQENTGELFF

v_gene: TRBV15
d_gene: TRBD2
abundance: -
j_gene: TRBJ2-5
CDR3nt: TGTGCCACCAGCAGGGGACTAGCGGGGCAAGAGACCCAGTACTTC
CDR3aa: CATSRGLAGQETQYF

v_gene: TRBV5-1
d_gene: -
abundance: -
j_gene: TRBJ1-1
CDR3nt: TGCGCCAGCAGCTTGAATAAAATATCTGAAGCTTTCTTT
CDR3aa: CASSLNKISEAFF

v_gene: TRBV6-1
d_gene: TRBD1
abundance: -
j_gene: TRBJ2-7
CDR3nt: TGTGCCAGCAGTGCCCGGACAGGGATGAGTATAAACGAGCAGTACTTC
CDR3aa: CASSARTGMSINEQYF

v_gene: TRBV4-1
d_gene: TRBD2
abundance: few
j_gene: TRBJ2-1
CDR3nt: TGCGCCAGCAGCCAGCTGAAGCGGGGGGCCAGTCAGGATGAGCAGTTCTTC
CDR3aa: CASSQLKRGASQDEQFF

v_gene: TRBV19
d_gene: TRBD1
abundance: -
j_gene: TRBJ1-1
CDR3nt: TGTGCCAGTAGTATAGATCTAGGACAGGGTGGAAGAACTGAAGCTTTCTTT
CDR3aa: CASSIDLGQGGRTEAFF

v_gene: TRBV5-6
d_gene: -
abundance: -
j_gene: TRBJ1-1
CDR3nt: TGTGCCAGCAGCCCCCCATTGGGGAACACTGAAGCTTTCTTT
CDR3aa: CASSPPLGNTEAFF

v_gene: TRBV12-5
d_gene: TRBD2
abundance: -
j_gene: TRBJ2-5
CDR3nt: TGTGCTAGTGGTTCGACTAGCGGGGAAGAGACCCAGTACTTC
CDR3aa: CASGSTSGEETQYF

v_gene: TRBV6-5
d_gene: -
abundance: -
j_gene: TRBJ2-2
CDR3nt: TGTGCCAGCAGTTACTCGAGGCCTCACCACGGGGAGCTGTTTTTT
CDR3aa: CASSYSRPHHGELFF

v_gene: TRBV14
d_gene: -
abundance: -
j_gene: TRBJ2-7
CDR3nt: TGTGCCAGCAGCCGATTGACTAAGACAGGATTCTACGAGCAGTACTTC
CDR3aa: CASSRLTKTGFYEQYF

v_gene: TRBV20-1
d_gene: -
abundance: -
j_gene: TRBJ1-5
CDR3nt: TGCAGTGCTATTGAACCCAGGGGAGGGGATCAGCCCCAGCATTTT
CDR3aa: CSAIEPRGGDQPQHF

v_gene: TRBV5-1
d_gene: -
abundance: -
j_gene: TRBJ2-1
CDR3nt: TGCGCCAGCAGCTTCATGACAGGAGTTGGCAATGAGCAGTTCTTC
CDR3aa: CASSFMTGVGNEQFF

v_gene: TRBV11-2
d_gene: -
abundance: -
j_gene: TRBJ2-7
CDR3nt: TGTGCCAGCAGCCCCCCCCGATGGGGGGACTCCTACGAGCAGTACTTC
CDR3aa: CASSPPRWGDSYEQYF

v_gene: TRBV5-1
d_gene: TRBD1
abundance: -
j_gene: TRBJ2-1
CDR3nt: TGCGCCAGCAGCGGGGGACAGGGGAGAGATGAGCAGTTCTTC
CDR3aa: CASSGGQGRDEQFF

v_gene: TRBV3-1/TRBV3-2
d_gene: -
abundance: -
j_gene: TRBJ2-6
CDR3nt: TGTGCCAGCAGCCAAGGTATTGGGCCTGGGGCCAACGTCCTGACTTTC
CDR3aa: CASSQGIGPGANVLTF

v_gene: TRBV5-1
d_gene: -
abundance: -
j_gene: TRBJ2-7
CDR3nt: TGCGCCAGCAGCCCCGAGGGAAGCTCCTACGAGCAGTACTTC
CDR3aa: CASSPEGSSYEQYF

v_gene: TRBV23-1
d_gene: -
abundance: -
j_gene: TRBJ1-4
CDR3nt: TGCGCCAGCAGTCAATCGGCCCTCCCAACTAATGAAAAACTGTTTTTT
CDR3aa: CASSQSALPTNEKLFF

v_gene: TRBV2
d_gene: TRBD1
abundance: once
j_gene: TRBJ1-1
CDR3nt: TGTGCCAGCGCGACTACAGGGGGAGGGACTGAAGCTTTCTTT
CDR3aa: CASATTGGGTEAFF

v_gene: TRBV30
d_gene: -
abundance: -
j_gene: TRBJ1-6
CDR3nt: TGTGCCTACGGCCGGGGCTATAATTCACCCCTCCACTTT
CDR3aa: CAYGRGYNSPLHF

v_gene: TRBV7-8
d_gene: -
abundance: -
j_gene: TRBJ2-7
CDR3nt: TGTGCCAGCAGCTCAAGGGTCCGGGGTCACGAGCAGTACTTC
CDR3aa: CASSSRVRGHEQYF

v_gene: TRBV10-1
d_gene: TRBD1
abundance: few
j_gene: TRBJ2-7
CDR3nt: TGCGCCAGCAGTACGACAGGGATCTACGAGCAGTACTTC
CDR3aa: CASSTTGIYEQYF

v_gene: TRBV29-1
d_gene: TRBD1
abundance: -
j_gene: TRBJ1-2
CDR3nt: TGCAGCGTCCGGGACAGATCTGACTATGGCTACACCTTC
CDR3aa: CSVRDRSDYGYTF

v_gene: TRBV14
d_gene: -
abundance: -
j_gene: TRBJ1-5
CDR3nt: TGTGCCAGCAGCCAAGATACGGCAATCGATCCTACTTTTAGCAATCAGCCCCAGCATTTT
CDR3aa: CASSQDTAIDPTFSNQPQHF

v_gene: TRBV25-1
d_gene: -
abundance: -
j_gene: TRBJ2-2
CDR3nt: TGTGCCAGCAGCGGGATTGGGGGGTACACCGGGGAGCTGTTTTTT
CDR3aa: CASSGIGGYTGELFF

v_gene: TRBV6-5
d_gene: TRBD2
abundance: -
j_gene: TRBJ2-5
CDR3nt: TGTGCCAGCAGTTACCCCCGCGGGGGGGTGGAGACCCAGTACTTC
CDR3aa: CASSYPRGGVETQYF

v_gene: TRBV4-2
d_gene: TRBD2
abundance: -
j_gene: TRBJ2-3
CDR3nt: TGTGCCAGCAGCCAAACTAGCGGGGGGGCCACAGATACGCAGTATTTT
CDR3aa: CASSQTSGGATDTQYF

v_gene: TRBV6-6
d_gene: -
abundance: -
j_gene: TRBJ1-2
CDR3nt: TGTGCCACCGACGGTTATGTGGGGACCGGGGGCTACACCTTC
CDR3aa: CATDGYVGTGGYTF

v_gene: TRBV7-9
d_gene: TRBD1
abundance: -
j_gene: TRBJ2-5
CDR3nt: TGTGCCAGCAGTCTAGACAGGGAACAAGAGACCCAGTACTTC
CDR3aa: CASSLDREQETQYF